These 25 T cell receptor beta chains were all obtained from the same sample, sequenced in a study of blood T cell repertoires in COVID-19 (dated by TCRdb to the early 2020s). Receptor libraries were prepared by the immunoSEQ multiplex PCR assay. The immuneACCESS repertoire file appears here via TCRdb, limited to in-frame rearrangements. These files lack a portion of the clones; in checked studies, under half of the deficit traces to unresolved V genes, and the cause of the others is not known. Present in this sample are fewer than 200,000 clones, over 75% of which were seen just once. Jointly, the top ten make up around 9.5% of the sample. The sequenced material came from PBMCs or T cells enriched from blood (not recorded which). These receptors were collected from a woman aged 18-35 years who had recovered from COVID-19.

V and J are TRBV28 and TRBJ1-2; D uncertain. Trimming removed 1 base at V and 7 bases at J, with 7 bases between. This CDR3 is 12 amino acids long. In germline, CDR1 is MDHEN, CDR2 SYDVKM. CDR3 sequence: CASSLSGIGYTF. The DNA of the CDR3 is TGTGCCAGCAGTTTATCCGGGATTGGCTACACCTTC.

This clone occurred once. V usage is TRBV4-3 and J usage is TRBJ1-1; D might be TRBD1 (5 bases). This CDR3 spans 13 amino acids. V shed 7 bases and J shed 0 bases, with 9 bases lying between them. From germline, CDR1 is LGHNA and CDR2 YSLEER. This CDR3 reads CASTRGLNTEAFF. CDR3 DNA: TGCGCCAGCACTCGGGGGTTGAACACTGAAGCTTTCTTT.

This clone was observed a single time. The V call is TRBV29-1, the J call TRBJ2-7; D is ambiguous. The CDR3 runs 11 residues. V gave up 7 bases and J gave up 7 bases, with 14 bases separating them. Germline loops: CDR1 SQVTM, CDR2 ANQGSEA. CDR3 sequence: CSAEARSEQYF. The CDR3 region has the DNA TGCAGCGCCGAGGCGCGCAGTGAGCAGTACTTC.

This rearrangement joins TRBV27 to TRBJ1-1, with D maybe TRBD1 (6 bases). The CDR3 sequence is 15 residues long. Trimming pared 5 bases from V and 0 bases from J, leaving 13 bases between. Germline CDR1 is MNHEY and CDR2 is SMNVEV (reference sequence). CDR3 in amino acids: CASSGGTTMNTEAFF. The CDR3 DNA is TGTGCCAGCAGTGGTGGGACAACCATGAACACTGAAGCTTTCTTT.

The chain combines TRBV5-1 with TRBJ2-1; 11 nucleotides align to TRBD2. V trimming: 4 bases; J trimming: 9 bases; junction bases outside the gene matches: 9. CDR3 size: 15 residues. Germline lookup yields CDR1 SGHRS and CDR2 YFSETQ. CDR3 in DNA: TGCGCCAGCAGCATTAGCGGGAGGGCCGGGGGTGAGCAGTTCTTC. Translated: CASSISGRAGGEQFF.

In this sample, this clone turned up a few times. The gene calls are TRBV5-6 and TRBJ2-1, with unresolved D. There are 12 residues in the CDR3. Trimming cost V 4 bases and J 6 bases, with 8 bases left between them. The V gene's germline CDR1 is SGHDT and CDR2 YYEEEE. CDR3 loop: CASSPTGNEQFF. CDR3 in DNA: TGTGCCAGCAGCCCTACGGGCAATGAGCAGTTCTTC.

The chain links TRBV5-4 to TRBJ2-2; maybe TRBD2 (6 bases). Trimming pared 4 bases from V and 5 bases from J, leaving 15 bases between. This CDR3 comprises 15 residues. CDR1 is SGHNT, CDR2 YYREEE, per germline (reference sequence). CDR3 nucleotide sequence: TGTGCCAGCAGCGGCCGGGACTCATCAACCGGGGAGCTGTTTTTT. Amino acids: CASSGRDSSTGELFF.

This clone has only one observation. The chain joins TRBV4-1 to TRBJ2-5; TRBD1 matches 9 bases. From germline, CDR1 is MGHRA and CDR2 YSYEKL. The CDR3 has 16 residues. The V gene end was trimmed by 4 bases and the J gene end by 5 bases; junction bases not matched to a gene: 11. The DNA of the CDR3 is TGCGCCAGCAGCCGCCGGGACAGGGAACCCTTGGAGACCCAGTACTTC. Protein sequence: CASSRRDREPLETQYF.

The V call is TRBV28, the J call TRBJ2-7; TRBD2 matches at 11 bases. Unmatched junction bases numbered 3, after V lost 2 bases and J lost 3 bases. The CDR3 totals 15 residues. Germline V gene sequence: CDR1 MDHEN, CDR2 SYDVKM. CDR3 loop: CASSLTGLAVYEQYF. CDR3 sequence (DNA): TGTGCCAGCAGTTTAACGGGACTAGCGGTCTACGAGCAGTACTTC. Full variable domain (missing parts from reference TRBV28 and TRBJ2-7): DVKVTQSSRYLVKRTGEKVFLECVQDMDHENMFWYRQDPGLGLRLIYFSYDVKMKEKGDIPEGYSVSREKKERFSLILESASTNQTSMYLCASSLTGLAVYEQYFGPGTRLTVT.

The DNA for the CDR3 is TGTGCCAGTAGTAGGTTCGGGGGAGGGTACAATGAGCAGTTCTTC. Protein product: CASSRFGGGYNEQFF. The V and J genes are TRBV19 and TRBJ2-1; TRBD2 agrees at 7 bases. Germline values: CDR1 LNHDA, CDR2 SQIVND (reference sequence). The length of the CDR3 is 15 residues. Losses at the gene ends were 4 bases for V and 4 bases for J; bases not matched to a gene: 7.

The chain has TRBV19 and TRBJ2-1; tentative D call: TRBD2 (5 bases). Trimming left V 5 bases short and J 4 bases short, with 6 bases between. CDR1 and CDR2 (germline): LNHDA, SQIVND (reference sequence). The CDR3 extends over 12 amino acids. CDR3 DNA: TGTGCCAGTAGTGAGCGGTACAATGAGCAGTTCTTC. Protein: CASSERYNEQFF. The variable domain in full, completed from reference TRBV19 and TRBJ2-1, reads DGGITQSPKYLFRKEGQNVTLSCEQNLNHDAMYWYRQDPGQGLRLIYYSQIVNDFQKGDIAEGYSVSREKKESFPLTVTSAQKNPTAFYLCASSERYNEQFFGPGTRLTVL.

The V call is TRBV6-4, the J call TRBJ2-1; 11 bases align to TRBD2. The V gene end was trimmed by 2 bases and the J gene end by 5 bases; junction bases not matched to a gene: 2. This CDR3 is built from 15 residues. Germline V gene data show CDR1 as MRHNA and CDR2 as SNTAGT. The CDR3 bases are TGTGCCAGCAGTGACAAGACTAGCGGGGACAATGAGCAGTTCTTC. Translating it yields CASSDKTSGDNEQFF.

V usage is TRBV5-1 and J usage is TRBJ2-5; 11 nucleotides align to TRBD1. Germline CDR1 reads SGHRS; CDR2 reads YFSETQ. V gave up 4 bases and J gave up 7 bases; unmatched junction bases: 6. This CDR3 has 14 residues. The CDR3 protein is CASSTPGQGGTQYF. The CDR3 DNA is TGCGCCAGCAGCACCCCGGGACAGGGGGGGACCCAGTACTTC.

The chain has TRBV18 and TRBJ2-2; a possible D gene is TRBD2 (5 bases). With 2 bases removed from V and 0 bases from J, the gap between germline ends came to 19 bases. CDR1 is KGHSH, CDR2 LQKENI, per germline. This CDR3 spans 19 amino acids. CDR3 coding DNA: TGTGCCAGCTCACCAGGGCGGGTAATCTGGTGGGCGAACACCGGGGAGCTGTTTTTT. It codes for CASSPGRVIWWANTGELFF.

This clone was seen only once. V and J are TRBV6-1 and TRBJ1-5; weak D call: TRBD1 (5 bases). CDR3 size: 15 residues. V was pared by 1 base and J by 5 bases, with 12 bases between. Germline CDR1 reads MNHNS; CDR2 reads SASEGT. CDR3: CASSEGGGLDQPQHF. For the CDR3, the DNA is TGTGCCAGCAGTGAAGGGGGGGGGTTGGATCAGCCCCAGCATTTT.

The chain is built from TRBV2 and TRBJ2-3, with D perhaps TRBD2 (6 bases). Germline V gene data show CDR1 as SNHLY and CDR2 as FYNNEI. The CDR3 length is 15 residues. Trimming left V 7 bases short and J 2 bases short, with 16 bases between. The CDR3 coding sequence is TGTGCCAGCAACCCTTCCGGGACTTTCACAGATACGCAGTATTTT. Translation: CASNPSGTFTDTQYF. The full variable domain, its missing parts supplied by reference TRBV2 and TRBJ2-3, is EPEVTQTPSHQVTQMGQEVILRCVPISNHLYFYWYRQILGQKVEFLVSFYNNEISEKSEIFDDQFSVERPDGSNFTLKIRSTKLEDSAMYFCASNPSGTFTDTQYFGPGTRLTVL.

The chain joins TRBV6-1 to TRBJ1-5; D gene ambiguous. This CDR3 is built from 17 residues. V lost 2 bases and J lost 11, with 25 bases in between. CDR1 is MNHNS, CDR2 SASEGT, per germline. The CDR3 sequence: CASSERVFGVSAGTQHF. The CDR3 bases are TGTGCCAGCAGTGAACGTGTCTTCGGCGTTTCAGCGGGGACCCAGCATTTT.

The genes are TRBV10-2 and TRBJ2-5, with a tentative D call TRBD2 (5 bases). Trimming left V 6 bases short and J 4 bases short, with 12 bases between. The CDR3 extends over 13 amino acids. Germline CDR1 is WSHSY and CDR2 is SAAADI. The CDR3: CASRLATGETQYF. The CDR3 DNA follows: TGCGCCAGCAGGCTAGCTACCGGAGAGACCCAGTACTTC.

The chain has TRBV6-4 and TRBJ2-3; 9 positions match TRBD2. The length of the CDR3 is 16 residues. V lost 0 bases, J lost 6 bases, and 7 bases stayed unmatched. Looked up from germline, CDR1 is MRHNA and CDR2 is SNTAGT. CDR3 protein: CASSDSIAGGPDTQYF. CDR3 DNA sequence: TGTGCCAGCAGTGACTCTATTGCGGGAGGGCCTGATACGCAGTATTTT.

The V and J genes are TRBV12-3 or TRBV12-4 and TRBJ1-4; D remains ambiguous. Trimming cost V 6 bases and J 10 bases, with 12 bases left between them. The CDR3 totals 12 residues. The CDR3 loop reads CASRSGSRKLFF. The CDR3 DNA is TGTGCCAGCAGAAGCGGGAGTCGAAAACTGTTTTTT.

This chain connects TRBV5-1 to TRBJ2-3; maybe TRBD2 (6 bases). Per the germline V gene, CDR1 is SGHRS and CDR2 is YFSETQ. This CDR3 comprises 14 residues. V lost 2 bases and J 2 bases, leaving 9 bases between the germline ends. CDR3 loop: CASSFGGNTDTQYF. The CDR3 bases are TGCGCCAGCAGCTTCGGGGGAAACACAGATACGCAGTATTTT. Drawing the rest from reference TRBV5-1 and TRBJ2-3, the complete variable domain is KAGVTQTPRYLIKTRGQQVTLSCSPISGHRSVSWYQQTPGQGLQFLFEYFSETQRNKGNFPGRFSGRQFSNSRSEMNVSTLELGDSALYLCASSFGGNTDTQYFGPGTRLTVL.

The chain employs TRBV21-1 and TRBJ2-3; no check of the table's D call, TRBD1, against the DNA was made. TRBV21-1 is a pseudogene. This CDR3 comprises 18 residues. The CDR3 is CASVGANRGDPRTDTQYF. The CDR3 DNA reads as TGTGCCAGCGTGGGGGCAAACAGGGGGGATCCGAGGACAGATACGCAGTATTTT.

This clone was recorded only once. The chain links TRBV10-3 to TRBJ1-4; D possibly corresponds to TRBD1 (5 bases). Germline-derived CDR1 and CDR2 are ENHRY and SYGVKD. The CDR3 loop spans 14 amino acids. Trimming removed 4 bases from V and 5 bases from J, with 11 bases in between. As DNA, the CDR3 is TGTGCCATCAGTGCGACAGAACAAAATGAAAAACTGTTTTTT. It encodes CAISATEQNEKLFF.

The chain is built from TRBV27 and TRBJ1-5, with unresolved D. Looked up from germline, CDR1 is MNHEY and CDR2 is SMNVEV (reference sequence). CDR3 length: 17 residues. Trimming took off 5 bases at V and 3 bases at J, with 20 bases between the two ends. CDR3: CASSLFSSLGPNQPQHF. The CDR3, as DNA: TGTGCCAGCAGTCTTTTTTCTTCTCTGGGCCCCAATCAGCCCCAGCATTTT.

In this sample, this clone turned up a few times. The rearrangement uses TRBV10-1 and TRBJ1-5, with 7 bases matching TRBD1. Trimming at V came to 7 bases and at J to 4 bases, leaving 4 bases not matched to a gene. CDR1 is WNHNN and CDR2 is SYGVQD in the germline V gene (reference sequence). The CDR3 length is 13 residues. CDR3 in amino acids: CASTRQGNQPQHF. The CDR3 region has the DNA TGCGCCAGCACTCGACAGGGAAATCAGCCCCAGCATTTT.